A selection of T cell receptor beta chains follows, all from one sample in a study of blood T cell repertoires in COVID-19. Sequencing was performed with immunoSEQ multiplex PCR; in TCRdb, only in-frame clones are kept and a portion is missing. This sample yields 150,000 to 200,000 clones, of which roughly 73% are seen a single time; about 3% belongs to the top ten. The material sequenced was peripheral blood. These TCRs come from a man in his sixties or seventies with acute or convalescent COVID-19. CDR3s include the opening cysteine and the closing phenylalanine or tryptophan. The order of the fields is CDR3 DNA, CDR3 protein, J gene, CDR3 length, D gene, clone size, V gene. The D gene is left open where the match is weak. Some rows mark clone size as missing; the rest say once, few, many or name a class of expanded clone.

cdr3_nt: TGTGCCACCAGTGATTCCGATGGGACAGGGGCTACAGATACGCAGTATTTT
cdr3_aa: CATSDSDGTGATDTQYF
j_call: TRBJ2-3
cdr3_length: 17
d_call: TRBD1
clone_size: -
v_call: TRBV24-1

cdr3_nt: TGTGCCAGCACCCCGAGCCCCCACGGTCCAGAGACCCAGTACTTC
cdr3_aa: CASTPSPHGPETQYF
j_call: TRBJ2-5
cdr3_length: 15
d_call: -
clone_size: -
v_call: TRBV6-6

cdr3_nt: TGTGCCAGCAGTGTTAGGGGGAACTATAATTCACCCCTCCACTTT
cdr3_aa: CASSVRGNYNSPLHF
j_call: TRBJ1-6
cdr3_length: 15
d_call: -
clone_size: -
v_call: TRBV2

cdr3_nt: TGTGCCGGAGGGGACAGGGAGGGTTCACCCCTCCACTTT
cdr3_aa: CAGGDREGSPLHF
j_call: TRBJ1-6
cdr3_length: 13
d_call: TRBD1
clone_size: -
v_call: TRBV6-5

cdr3_nt: TGCGCCAGCGGCCGAGCATCAGGGGACAGGGGGGACACCATATATTTT
cdr3_aa: CASGRASGDRGDTIYF
j_call: TRBJ1-3
cdr3_length: 16
d_call: TRBD1
clone_size: -
v_call: TRBV5-1

cdr3_nt: TGTGCCAGTAGTATAGAAGGCGCGGGGGCTGGTCAGCCCCAGCATTTT
cdr3_aa: CASSIEGAGAGQPQHF
j_call: TRBJ1-5
cdr3_length: 16
d_call: -
clone_size: once
v_call: TRBV19

cdr3_nt: TGCGCCAGCAGCCGATGGACTAGCGGGAGTGCAGATACGCAGTATTTT
cdr3_aa: CASSRWTSGSADTQYF
j_call: TRBJ2-3
cdr3_length: 16
d_call: TRBD2
clone_size: -
v_call: TRBV5-1

cdr3_nt: TGTGCCAGCAGTCATAGACAGGGCAGTCTCAGCTCCTATAATTCACCCCTCCACTTT
cdr3_aa: CASSHRQGSLSSYNSPLHF
j_call: TRBJ1-6
cdr3_length: 19
d_call: TRBD1
clone_size: -
v_call: TRBV6-6

cdr3_nt: TGTGCCAGCAGTCAACTATTGGGGGGGACGGGATACTACGAGCAGTACTTC
cdr3_aa: CASSQLLGGTGYYEQYF
j_call: TRBJ2-7
cdr3_length: 17
d_call: TRBD2
clone_size: -
v_call: TRBV27

cdr3_nt: TGTGCCAGCAGCCGGACTAGCACCGACAATGAGCAGTTCTTC
cdr3_aa: CASSRTSTDNEQFF
j_call: TRBJ2-1
cdr3_length: 14
d_call: TRBD2
clone_size: few
v_call: TRBV7-3

cdr3_nt: TGTGCCAGCAGTCTAACAGGGGTTTGGAACATTCAGTACTTC
cdr3_aa: CASSLTGVWNIQYF
j_call: TRBJ2-4
cdr3_length: 14
d_call: TRBD1
clone_size: few
v_call: TRBV2

cdr3_nt: TGTGCCAGCAGCGTGACTGGATTAACCGGGGAGCTGTTTTTT
cdr3_aa: CASSVTGLTGELFF
j_call: TRBJ2-2
cdr3_length: 14
d_call: -
clone_size: -
v_call: TRBV9

cdr3_nt: TGTGCCAGCAGTTACCACGGAGCTAGCAATCAGCCCCAGCATTTT
cdr3_aa: CASSYHGASNQPQHF
j_call: TRBJ1-5
cdr3_length: 15
d_call: -
clone_size: few
v_call: TRBV6-2/TRBV6-3

cdr3_nt: TGTGCCAGCAGCCCGGACAGGGGCGACATTCAGTACTTC
cdr3_aa: CASSPDRGDIQYF
j_call: TRBJ2-4
cdr3_length: 13
d_call: TRBD1
clone_size: -
v_call: TRBV5-4

cdr3_nt: TGTGCCAGCAGTGGGGGTGCAGGGGCCACCGGGGAGACCCAGTACTTC
cdr3_aa: CASSGGAGATGETQYF
j_call: TRBJ2-5
cdr3_length: 16
d_call: -
clone_size: -
v_call: TRBV28

cdr3_nt: TGTGCCAGCAGTCAAAGCCCGGCGGGACAGGGGCATCATGGCTACACCTTC
cdr3_aa: CASSQSPAGQGHHGYTF
j_call: TRBJ1-2
cdr3_length: 17
d_call: TRBD1
clone_size: -
v_call: TRBV3-1/TRBV3-2

cdr3_nt: TGTGCCAGTGGGGGGACTCAGGGGGACTATGGCTACACCTTC
cdr3_aa: CASGGTQGDYGYTF
j_call: TRBJ1-2
cdr3_length: 14
d_call: TRBD1
clone_size: once
v_call: TRBV19

cdr3_nt: TGTGCCAGCAGCTTAATCGGGGACACAGATACGCAGTATTTT
cdr3_aa: CASSLIGDTDTQYF
j_call: TRBJ2-3
cdr3_length: 14
d_call: -
clone_size: -
v_call: TRBV7-2

cdr3_nt: TGTGCCAGCGTACTCCGAAACGAGCAGTACTTC
cdr3_aa: CASVLRNEQYF
j_call: TRBJ2-7
cdr3_length: 11
d_call: -
clone_size: -
v_call: TRBV7-2

cdr3_nt: TGTGCCAGTAGTAAGGTGTCGGGGGTGGTCGAGCAGTACTTC
cdr3_aa: CASSKVSGVVEQYF
j_call: TRBJ2-7
cdr3_length: 14
d_call: -
clone_size: -
v_call: TRBV19

cdr3_nt: TGCGCCAGCAGCACACTGGGGACGGGACAGGGAGGAGAGACCCAGTACTTC
cdr3_aa: CASSTLGTGQGGETQYF
j_call: TRBJ2-5
cdr3_length: 17
d_call: TRBD1
clone_size: -
v_call: TRBV5-1

cdr3_nt: TGTGCCAGCAGCCAAGGACTCCGCTATGGCTACACCTTC
cdr3_aa: CASSQGLRYGYTF
j_call: TRBJ1-2
cdr3_length: 13
d_call: -
clone_size: few
v_call: TRBV3-1/TRBV3-2

cdr3_nt: TGTGCCAGTAGTACCCGACAGGGGGTTTTCACTGAAGCTTTCTTT
cdr3_aa: CASSTRQGVFTEAFF
j_call: TRBJ1-1
cdr3_length: 15
d_call: TRBD1
clone_size: -
v_call: TRBV19

cdr3_nt: TGTGCCAGCAGCACGGACAGTCACGAGCAGTACTTC
cdr3_aa: CASSTDSHEQYF
j_call: TRBJ2-7
cdr3_length: 12
d_call: -
clone_size: -
v_call: TRBV6-2/TRBV6-3

cdr3_nt: TGTGCCAGCAGCCCTACCGGGACTAGCGACCCTAGCACAGATACGCAGTATTTT
cdr3_aa: CASSPTGTSDPSTDTQYF
j_call: TRBJ2-3
cdr3_length: 18
d_call: TRBD2
clone_size: -
v_call: TRBV9

cdr3_nt: TGTGCCAGCAGCGTACAGAGAGACTCCTACGAGCAGTACTTC
cdr3_aa: CASSVQRDSYEQYF
j_call: TRBJ2-7
cdr3_length: 14
d_call: -
clone_size: -
v_call: TRBV7-8

cdr3_nt: TGCAGCGTCCGACAGGGATCGGATTCACCCCTCCACTTT
cdr3_aa: CSVRQGSDSPLHF
j_call: TRBJ1-6
cdr3_length: 13
d_call: TRBD1
clone_size: -
v_call: TRBV29-1

cdr3_nt: TGTGCCAGCAGCGGTCAGGGGTCTCAGGCGCATAGCAATCAGCCCCAGCATTTT
cdr3_aa: CASSGQGSQAHSNQPQHF
j_call: TRBJ1-5
cdr3_length: 18
d_call: -
clone_size: -
v_call: TRBV7-9

cdr3_nt: TGTGCCAGTAGTATGAGTTTTAACTATGGCTACACCTTC
cdr3_aa: CASSMSFNYGYTF
j_call: TRBJ1-2
cdr3_length: 13
d_call: -
clone_size: -
v_call: TRBV19